The 20 T cell receptor beta chains in this list originate from one sample, sequenced in a study of blood T cell repertoires in COVID-19. TCRdb's table, derived via immunoSEQ multiplex PCR, lists solely in-frame clones and lacks some. The sample yields 200,000 to 250,000 clones, around 90% seen once. Sequencing was done on a sample of peripheral blood. Receptor source: a man in his 60s who had recovered from COVID-19.

This chain joins TRBV7-9 and TRBJ2-4, with 9 bases that match TRBD2. The CDR3 runs 15 residues. V lost 1 base to trimming and J lost 8 bases; unmatched junction nucleotides: 6. CDR1 is SEHNR, CDR2 FQNEAQ, per germline (reference sequence). The CDR3 here is CASSLVSGRPDIQYF. The CDR3 region has the DNA TGTGCCAGCAGCTTAGTTAGCGGGAGACCCGACATTCAGTACTTC.

The chain has TRBV7-3 and TRBJ2-7; 10 bases align to TRBD1. This CDR3 spans 15 amino acids. Germline V gene data show CDR1 as SGHTA and CDR2 as FQGTGA. The V segment lost 4 bases and the J segment 9 bases; nucleotides outside the gene matches: 12. The CDR3 DNA reads as TGTGCCAGCAGCTATACCGGGGGACAGGGGATAATGCAGTACTTC. Translation gives CASSYTGGQGIMQYF.

CDR3 loop: CASSRQVRSYEQYF. The DNA for the CDR3 is TGTGCCAGCAGCCGACAGGTCCGCTCCTACGAGCAGTACTTC. This chain links TRBV6-5 with TRBJ2-7, with D perhaps TRBD1 (6 bases). V was pared by 6 bases and J by 0 bases, with 12 bases between. CDR3 length: 14 amino acids. Germline CDR1 MNHEY, CDR2 SVGAGI.

This chain joins TRBV27 and TRBJ2-4; the match to TRBD2 covers 13 bases. Trimming cost V 8 bases and J 1 base; bases outside gene matches: 14. The germline CDR1 and CDR2 sequences are MNHEY and SMNVEV (reference sequence). This CDR3 is 19 amino acids long. The CDR3 loop is CASRSWGTSGIGAKNIQYF. The CDR3 DNA is TGTGCCAGCCGCTCGTGGGGGACTAGCGGGATAGGGGCCAAAAACATTCAGTACTTC.

A remark on this clone: Other DNA sequences from this sample encode an identical CDR3 as well. The chain carries TRBV20-1 and TRBJ2-1; D gene unclear. The germline V gene has CDR1 DFQATT and CDR2 SNEGSKA (reference sequence). V was cut by 5 bases and J by 4 bases, with 3 bases left in between. The CDR3 sequence is 10 residues long. CDR3 nucleotides: TGCAGTGCTTCATACAATGAGCAGTTCTTC. Its translation: CSASYNEQFF.

This clone came up once. The chain couples TRBV6-1 to TRBJ1-5; tentatively, D is TRBD1 (5 bases). Germline V gene lookup returns CDR1 MNHNS and CDR2 SASEGT. Trimming cost V 2 bases and J 1 base, with 12 bases left between them. This CDR3 has 16 amino acids. Here the CDR3 reads CASSEMGGWSNQPQHF. The DNA of the CDR3 is TGTGCCAGCAGTGAAATGGGGGGATGGAGCAATCAGCCCCAGCATTTT.

This sequence joins TRBV5-8 and TRBJ2-2; D gene unclear. The germline V and J ends were trimmed by 1 base and 0 bases, with 10 bases remaining between them. Germline assignment: CDR1 SGHTS and CDR2 YDEGEE. This CDR3 is 16 amino acids long. Here the CDR3 reads CASSLYTSANTGELFF. The CDR3 DNA sequence: TGTGCCAGCAGCTTGTACACAAGCGCGAACACCGGGGAGCTGTTTTTT.

This clone appeared once. The chain recombines TRBV27 with TRBJ2-7; 11 nucleotides line up with TRBD2. V lost 6 bases, J lost 3 bases, and 7 bases stayed unmatched. CDR3 length equals 15 residues. Per the germline V gene, CDR1 is MNHEY and CDR2 is SMNVEV (reference sequence). The CDR3 bases are TGTGCCAGCAGCGCTGGGACTAGCGGCCGCTACGAGCAGTACTTC. This translates into CASSAGTSGRYEQYF.

J is TRBJ2-5 and V is TRBV11-1; D is perhaps TRBD2 (6 bases). This CDR3 spans 16 amino acids. V was shortened by 5 bases and J by 4 bases, with 20 bases between the two germline ends. Germline V CDR1 and CDR2: SGHAT, FQDESV (reference sequence). Here the CDR3 DNA reads TGTGCCAGCAGCCCAGGTTCTCCTCGCGGGATAGAGACCCAGTACTTC. Its translation: CASSPGSPRGIETQYF.

The chain combines TRBV14 with TRBJ1-1; no reliable D call. This CDR3 spans 13 amino acids. V dropped 0 bases and J dropped 8 bases, with 10 bases sitting between them. The germline V gene encodes CDR1 SGHDN and CDR2 FVKESK. CDR3 DNA sequence: TGTGCCAGCAGCCAAGATCTGGGCAGAGAAGCTTTCTTT. It codes for CASSQDLGREAFF.

V usage is TRBV5-4 and J usage is TRBJ2-5, with TRBD2 identical over 12 bases. The junction had 3 bases not matched to a gene; V was cut back by 4 bases and J by 2 bases. CDR3 size: 15 residues. Per the germline V gene, CDR1 is SGHNT and CDR2 is YYREEE (reference sequence). The CDR3 region has the DNA TGTGCCAGCAGCCAGACTAGCGGGAGACAAGAGACCCAGTACTTC. Translating it yields CASSQTSGRQETQYF.

The chain is built from TRBV7-3 and TRBJ2-1; TRBD2 agrees at 11 bases. The CDR3 is 15 amino acids. V shed 3 bases and J 6 bases; nucleotides not matched to a gene: 4. CDR1 is SGHTA, CDR2 FQGTGA, per germline. CDR3 amino acids: CASSFLAGGPNEQFF. CDR3 bases: TGTGCCAGCAGCTTTCTAGCGGGGGGTCCCAATGAGCAGTTCTTC.

This rearrangement joins TRBV19 to TRBJ1-2, with D hard to call. Between the trimmed V and J ends, which lost 6 bases and 3 bases, there was a span of 8 bases. Looked up from germline, CDR1 is LNHDA and CDR2 is SQIVND (reference sequence). The CDR3 contains 12 residues. The CDR3 loop is CASSLQYYGYTF. CDR3 coding DNA: TGTGCCAGTAGCTTGCAGTACTATGGCTACACCTTC.

This clone was seen a few times. The rearrangement links TRBV6-5 to TRBJ2-2; possible D gene TRBD2, 5 bases. V gave up 7 bases and J gave up 5 bases, with 17 bases separating them. CDR1 is MNHEY and CDR2 is SVGAGI in the germline V gene. CDR3 length: 15 residues. CDR3 nucleotides: TGTGCCAGCACCAGCGGACGGCCAAGAACCGGGGAGCTGTTTTTT. Translated: CASTSGRPRTGELFF.

The CDR3 sequence: CSFRLAGGTDTQYF. CDR3 DNA: TGCAGCTTCAGACTAGCGGGGGGCACAGATACGCAGTATTTT. The chain uses TRBV29-1 and TRBJ2-3, with 12 nucleotides matching TRBD2. The CDR3 is made up of 14 amino acids. Germline CDR1 SQVTM, CDR2 ANQGSEA. J lost 1 base, V lost 8 bases, and 4 bases had no gene match.

V and J are TRBV6-5 and TRBJ1-1, with D possibly matching TRBD1 (6 bases). This CDR3 has 16 amino acids. Germline-derived CDR1 and CDR2 are MNHEY and SVGAGI. V was trimmed by 0 bases and J by 3 bases, leaving 14 bases between them. Written as DNA, the CDR3 is TGTGCCAGCAGTTACTCGATGAGGGAGGGGGACACTGAAGCTTTCTTT. Its protein product is CASSYSMREGDTEAFF.

V and J are TRBV5-1 and TRBJ2-5; TRBD2 aligns across 13 bases. Unmatched junction bases numbered 7, after V lost 0 bases and J lost 2 bases. Germline CDR1 is SGHRS and CDR2 is YFSETQ. The CDR3 contains 18 residues. CDR3 DNA sequence: TGCGCCAGCAGCTTGGGGATACTAGCGGGGGGGCGTCAAGAGACCCAGTACTTC. It yields the protein CASSLGILAGGRQETQYF.

The chain is built from TRBV6-5 and TRBJ1-6; TRBD1 is a possible D gene (5 bases). Germline lookup yields CDR1 MNHEY and CDR2 SVGAGI. Between the trimmed V and J ends, which lost 6 bases and 6 bases, there was a span of 15 bases. The CDR3 length is 15 residues. The CDR3 is CASSVSDGGNSPLHF. The CDR3 DNA reads as TGTGCCAGCAGCGTATCCGACGGGGGTAATTCACCCCTCCACTTT.

V gene TRBV4-3 combines with J gene TRBJ2-3; no definite D call. Germline V lookup: CDR1 LGHNA, CDR2 YSLEER. The CDR3 extends over 14 amino acids. Trimming left V 0 bases short and J 3 bases short, with 7 bases between. CDR3 sequence: CASSQDTRTDTQYF. The CDR3 region has the DNA TGCGCCAGCAGCCAAGACACGCGGACAGATACGCAGTATTTT.

The chain employs TRBV2 and TRBJ1-4; no clear D. Germline CDR1 and CDR2: SNHLY and FYNNEI. The length of the CDR3 is 15 residues. Trimming cost V 0 bases and J 5 bases, with 10 bases left between them. The chain's CDR3 is CASSEANRNNEKLFF. The CDR3 DNA reads as TGTGCCAGCAGTGAAGCTAACAGAAACAATGAAAAACTGTTTTTT.